This paragraph reports one T cell receptor (beta chain). The sample belongs to a study of blood T cell repertoires in COVID-19. The overall study: PBMCs, B-cell-depleted T cells, or T cells provided the cDNA or gDNA that made up the material.

TCRdb's copy holds only in-frame clones and misses some; the assay was immunoSEQ multiplex PCR. The sample lists 200,000 to 300,000 clones, approximately 86% occurring once. The length of the CDR3 is 17 residues. V trimming: 4 bases; J trimming: 7 bases; junction bases outside the gene matches: 15. CDR1 SGHRS and CDR2 YFSETQ come from the germline V gene. This chain connects TRBV5-1 to TRBJ2-2; 8 bases agree with TRBD2. Sequenced: peripheral blood. This clonotype was obtained from a woman aged 25-40 years who had recovered from COVID-19. CDR3: CASSETWTGGLGGELFF. DNA of the CDR3: TGCGCCAGCAGCGAGACCTGGACGGGGGGGCTCGGCGGGGAGCTGTTTTTT.